Listed below are T cell receptor beta chains from one sample, sequenced in a study of CD8+CD57+ T cells in acquired aplastic anemia. Using its own MiXCR run on the reads, TCRdb lists one record per CDR3 protein. In the table there are over 150,000 distinct CDR3 sequences, around 60% of which are singletons. Sequences were obtained from sorted CD4+, CD8+, or CD8+CD57+ T cells (not recorded which) from PBMCs. The receptors shown here come from a human donor with aplastic anemia. Both conserved end residues are part of each CDR3. D genes are given only for firm matches.

TRBV19,NA,TRBJ1-2,CASSRTLGGLYGYTF
TRBV5-6,NA,TRBJ1-2,CASSPNTRVYYGYTF
TRBV25-1,TRBD2,TRBJ2-1,CASKGLGVNEQFF
TRBV5-6,NA,TRBJ2-7,CASSLHTAYEQYF
TRBV2,TRBD1,TRBJ1-2,CASSPDRAHYGYTF
TRBV10-2,NA,TRBJ1-5,CASSEQSLNQPQHF
TRBV20-1,TRBD1,TRBJ1-6,CSARSSDRAGSPLHF
TRBV7-3,TRBD2,TRBJ2-5,CASSPSGGAANPTQYF
TRBV7-3,TRBD1,TRBJ2-5,CASSQGQGSLETQYF
TRBV4-1,NA,TRBJ2-5,CASSVGYEKETQYF
TRBV5-8,NA,TRBJ2-7,CASSLRGFSYEQYF
TRBV4-2,NA,TRBJ1-2,CASSLAFSYGYTF
TRBV19,NA,TRBJ2-5,CASSSRMGETQYF
TRBV15,NA,TRBJ1-6,CATSRGVAGVSPLHF
TRBV27,TRBD2,TRBJ2-7,CASSPGLAYEQYF
TRBV10-3,TRBD2,TRBJ2-1,CAISAPSGTYNEQFF
TRBV7-8,TRBD1,TRBJ1-3,CASSLLPQGAINTIYF
TRBV5-1,NA,TRBJ1-3,CASSSDSEGNTIYF
TRBV14,NA,TRBJ1-1,CASSQGDGYTEAFF
TRBV4-1,TRBD1,TRBJ1-2,CASSQGQGAEGYTF